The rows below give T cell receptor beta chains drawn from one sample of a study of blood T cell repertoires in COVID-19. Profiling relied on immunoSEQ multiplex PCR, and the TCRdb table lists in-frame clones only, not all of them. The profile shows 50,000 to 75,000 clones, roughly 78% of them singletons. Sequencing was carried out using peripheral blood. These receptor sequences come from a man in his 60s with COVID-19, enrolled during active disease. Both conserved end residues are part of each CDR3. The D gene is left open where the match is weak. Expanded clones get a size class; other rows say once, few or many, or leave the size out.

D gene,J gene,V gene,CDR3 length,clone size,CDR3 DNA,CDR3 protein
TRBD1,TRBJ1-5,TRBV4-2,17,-,TGTGCCAGCAGCCAAGAGGGTAGGGGGCCGGGGGACCAGCCCCAGCATTTT,CASSQEGRGPGDQPQHF
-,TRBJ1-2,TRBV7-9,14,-,TGTGCCAGCAGCTTAAATGGACAGTCGCGGGGCTACACCTTC,CASSLNGQSRGYTF
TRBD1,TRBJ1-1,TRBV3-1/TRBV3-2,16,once,TGTGCCAGCAGCCAAGAAAGGGCAGGGGGAAGGACTGAAGCTTTCTTT,CASSQERAGGRTEAFF
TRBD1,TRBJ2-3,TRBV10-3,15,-,TGTGCCATCAACACAGGGGCGATAAGCACAGATACGCAGTATTTT,CAINTGAISTDTQYF
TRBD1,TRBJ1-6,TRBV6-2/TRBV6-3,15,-,TGTGCCAGCAGTTACTCGACAGGGTACAATTCACCCCTCCACTTT,CASSYSTGYNSPLHF
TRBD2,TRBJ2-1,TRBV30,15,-,TGTGCCTGCCAGCCCCCTAGCGGGAAGTACAATGAGCAGTTCTTC,CACQPPSGKYNEQFF
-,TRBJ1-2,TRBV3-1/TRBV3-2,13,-,TGTGCCAGCAGCCAAGATATCGGCTATGGCTACACCTTC,CASSQDIGYGYTF
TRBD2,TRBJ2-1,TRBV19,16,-,TGTGCCAGTAGCTCCCGACTAGCGGGGGCCTACAATGAGCAGTTCTTC,CASSSRLAGAYNEQFF
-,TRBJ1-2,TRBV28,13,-,TGTGCCAGCAGGCAGACAGTGAACTATGGCTACACCTTC,CASRQTVNYGYTF
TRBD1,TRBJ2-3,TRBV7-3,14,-,TGTGCCAGCCGACGGGACAGGGGAACAGATACGCAGTATTTT,CASRRDRGTDTQYF
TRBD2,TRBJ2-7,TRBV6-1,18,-,TGTGCCAGCAGTGAAGGGTTTCTTAGCGGGGGGGCAACCTACGAGCAGTACTTC,CASSEGFLSGGATYEQYF
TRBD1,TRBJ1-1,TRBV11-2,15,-,TGTGCCAGCAGCTCCCAGACAGGGGAGGTCACTGAAGCTTTCTTT,CASSSQTGEVTEAFF
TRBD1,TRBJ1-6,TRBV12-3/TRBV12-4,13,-,TGTGCCAGCTCGGGACAGGGGAATTCACCCCTCCACTTT,CASSGQGNSPLHF
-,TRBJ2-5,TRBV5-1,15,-,TGCGCCAGCAGCCAGGGGACGGAAAGAGAAGAGACCCAGTACTTC,CASSQGTEREETQYF
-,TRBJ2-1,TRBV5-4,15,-,TGTGCCAGCAGCACGAAACAGGGAGGGTACAATGAGCAGTTCTTC,CASSTKQGGYNEQFF
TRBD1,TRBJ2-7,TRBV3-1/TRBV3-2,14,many,TGTGCCAGCAGCACCCGGGACAGGGTGAACGAGCAGTACTTC,CASSTRDRVNEQYF
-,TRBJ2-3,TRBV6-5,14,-,TGTGCCAGCAGAACAGGGTCGAGGACAGATACGCAGTATTTT,CASRTGSRTDTQYF
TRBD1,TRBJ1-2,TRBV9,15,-,TGTGCCAGCAGCCCCCGGACAGGGGGCAACTATGGCTACACCTTC,CASSPRTGGNYGYTF
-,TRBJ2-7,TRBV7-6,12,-,TGTGCCAGCAGCTCCAGGCTAAGCGAGCAGTACTTC,CASSSRLSEQYF
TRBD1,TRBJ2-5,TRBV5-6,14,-,TGTGCCAGCAGCTTGAGGGGGCCGGGAGAGACCCAGTACTTC,CASSLRGPGETQYF
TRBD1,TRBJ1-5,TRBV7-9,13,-,TGTGCCAGCAGCCAAGAGGGGGCTCAGCCCCAGCATTTT,CASSQEGAQPQHF
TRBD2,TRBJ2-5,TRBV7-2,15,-,TGTGCCAGCAGCTTAGGGTTTGCTAGCGGGGAGACCCAGTACTTC,CASSLGFASGETQYF
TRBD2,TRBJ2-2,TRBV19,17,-,TGTGCCAGTAGTAACCCGGGACTAGCGGGGCACACCGGGGAGCTGTTTTTT,CASSNPGLAGHTGELFF
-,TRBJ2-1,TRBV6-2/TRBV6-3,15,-,TGTGCCAGCAGTTACCACGAGAGCTATTACAATGAGCAGTTCTTC,CASSYHESYYNEQFF
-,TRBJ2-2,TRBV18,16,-,TGTGCCAGCTCACCACCCTCGACAGGGAACACCGGGGAGCTGTTTTTT,CASSPPSTGNTGELFF
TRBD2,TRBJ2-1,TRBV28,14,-,TGTGCCAGCAGTTTGCTCGGGGGGGCGAATGAGCAGTTCTTC,CASSLLGGANEQFF
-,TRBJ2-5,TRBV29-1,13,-,TGCAGCGTGGTCGAAGCTAACCAAGAGACCCAGTACTTC,CSVVEANQETQYF
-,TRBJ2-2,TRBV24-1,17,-,TGTGCCACCAGTGATAGTGTTTTACTTGGGAGGTCCGGGGAGCTGTTTTTT,CATSDSVLLGRSGELFF
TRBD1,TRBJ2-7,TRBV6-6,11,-,TGTGCCAGCAGAGCCCGGGACAGGGAGTACTTC,CASRARDREYF
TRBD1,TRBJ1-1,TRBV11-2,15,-,TGTGCCAGCAGCTTAGGGGACAGGGCCCTCACTGAAGCTTTCTTT,CASSLGDRALTEAFF
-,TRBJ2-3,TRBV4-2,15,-,TGTGCCAGCAGCCCAGATCTCGGGAGCACAGATACGCAGTATTTT,CASSPDLGSTDTQYF
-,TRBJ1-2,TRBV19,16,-,TGTGCCAGTAGTGGACAGATACAAGGGTATCCTAGTGGCTACACCTTC,CASSGQIQGYPSGYTF
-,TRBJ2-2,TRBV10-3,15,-,TGTGCCGTTAGGGGAACGGGAGATAACACCGGGGAGCTGTTTTTT,CAVRGTGDNTGELFF
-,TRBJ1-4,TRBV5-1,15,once,TGCGCCAGCAGCTCCACAGGGTCGTCGGGTGAAAAACTGTTTTTT,CASSSTGSSGEKLFF
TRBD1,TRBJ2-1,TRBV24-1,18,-,TGTGCCACCAGTGATCCCCCCTTAGGACAGGGGACCTACAATGAGCAGTTCTTC,CATSDPPLGQGTYNEQFF
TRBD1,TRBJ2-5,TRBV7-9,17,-,TGTGCCAGCAGCTTTTCCGGGACAGGTGATCCCCAAGAGACCCAGTACTTC,CASSFSGTGDPQETQYF
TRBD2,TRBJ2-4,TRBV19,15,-,TGTGCCAGTAGCCGACTAGCGGGGGATAAAAACATTCAGTACTTC,CASSRLAGDKNIQYF
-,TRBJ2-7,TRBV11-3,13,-,TGTGCCAGCAGCCCGGGACTCTTGTACGAGCAGTACTTC,CASSPGLLYEQYF
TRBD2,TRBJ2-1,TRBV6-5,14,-,TGTGCCAGCAGTTACTCTGAAGCGGGAGGTGAGCAGTTCTTC,CASSYSEAGGEQFF
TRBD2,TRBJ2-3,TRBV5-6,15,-,TGTGCCAGCAGTCCCTCGGGAGCGGGGGGTGATACGCAGTATTTT,CASSPSGAGGDTQYF
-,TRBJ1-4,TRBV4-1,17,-,TGCGCCAGCAGCCAAGATGTTGGGAGGGGGAAATATGAAAAACTGTTTTTT,CASSQDVGRGKYEKLFF
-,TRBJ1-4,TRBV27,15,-,TGTGCCAGCAGGCCCCCGAGAGGGTGGAATGAAAAACTGTTTTTT,CASRPPRGWNEKLFF
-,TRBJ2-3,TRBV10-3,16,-,TGTGCCATCAGCCCGAGTCGGGGTACCCTCATGGATACGCAGTATTTT,CAISPSRGTLMDTQYF
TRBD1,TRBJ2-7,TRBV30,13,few,TGTGCCTGGAAAGGAAGGGACAGCTACGAGCAGTACTTC,CAWKGRDSYEQYF
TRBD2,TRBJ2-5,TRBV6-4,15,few,TGTGCCAGCAGTGACTTAGAGCGGGGGGAAGAGACCCAGTACTTC,CASSDLERGEETQYF
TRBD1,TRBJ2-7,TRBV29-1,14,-,TGCAGCGTTGAACAGACAGGGGCCCCCTCCGAGCAGTACTTC,CSVEQTGAPSEQYF
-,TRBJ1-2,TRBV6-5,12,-,TGTGCCTGCTTTGCGGCTAACTATGGCTACACCTTC,CACFAANYGYTF
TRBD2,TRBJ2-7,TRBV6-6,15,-,TGTGCCAGCAGTGGACTAGCGGGCACCTCCTACGAGCAGTACTTC,CASSGLAGTSYEQYF
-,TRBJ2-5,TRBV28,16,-,TGTGCCAGCAGTTTGGGGGAGGCCAGGCGGGCTGAGACCCAGTACTTC,CASSLGEARRAETQYF
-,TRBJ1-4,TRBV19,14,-,TGTGCTTCCGAATCGGCCGGGGTTTCAGAAAAACTGTTTTTT,CASESAGVSEKLFF
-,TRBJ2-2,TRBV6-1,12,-,TGTGCCAGCAGTGATAGCACCGGGGAGCTGTTTTTT,CASSDSTGELFF
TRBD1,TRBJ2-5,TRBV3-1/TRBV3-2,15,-,TGTGCCAGCAGCCAACAGGGACAGTACCAAGAGACCCAGTACTTC,CASSQQGQYQETQYF
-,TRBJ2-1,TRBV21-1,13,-,TGTGCCAGCACCCTGACACTGTACAATGAGCAGTTCTTC,CASTLTLYNEQFF